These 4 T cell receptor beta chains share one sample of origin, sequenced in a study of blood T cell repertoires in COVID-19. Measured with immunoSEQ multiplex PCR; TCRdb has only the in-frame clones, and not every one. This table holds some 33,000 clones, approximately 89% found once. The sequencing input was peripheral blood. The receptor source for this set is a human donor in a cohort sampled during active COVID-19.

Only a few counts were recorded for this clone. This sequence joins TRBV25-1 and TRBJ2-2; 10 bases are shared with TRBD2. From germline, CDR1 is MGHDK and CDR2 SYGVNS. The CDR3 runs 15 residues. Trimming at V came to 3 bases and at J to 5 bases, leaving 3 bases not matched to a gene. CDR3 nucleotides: TGTGCCAGCAGTGATCTAGCGGGAGTAACCGGGGAGCTGTTTTTT. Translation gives CASSDLAGVTGELFF.

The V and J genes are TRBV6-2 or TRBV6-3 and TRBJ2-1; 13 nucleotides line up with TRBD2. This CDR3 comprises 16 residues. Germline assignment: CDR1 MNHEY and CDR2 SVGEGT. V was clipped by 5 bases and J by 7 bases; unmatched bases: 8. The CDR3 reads CASSRVGTSGTNEQFF. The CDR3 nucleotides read TGTGCCAGCAGTCGCGTAGGGACTAGCGGGACGAATGAGCAGTTCTTC.

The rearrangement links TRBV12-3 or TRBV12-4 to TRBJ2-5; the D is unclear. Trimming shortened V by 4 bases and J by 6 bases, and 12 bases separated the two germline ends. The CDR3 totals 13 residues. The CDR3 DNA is TGTGCCAGCAGTTGGGCCAGCCAGCAGACCCAGTACTTC. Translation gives CASSWASQQTQYF.

This CDR3 is CASSQTGLGAEAFF. The CDR3 DNA reads TGTGCCAGCAGCCAGACAGGGCTGGGGGCTGAAGCTTTCTTT. V gene TRBV2 combines with J gene TRBJ1-1, with 7 positions matching TRBD1. The CDR3 sequence is 14 residues long. Trimming at V came to 6 bases and at J to 6 bases, leaving 10 bases not matched to a gene. CDR1 is SNHLY and CDR2 is FYNNEI in the germline V gene.